This TCR beta chain was obtained from a study of spatial heterogeneity in lung cancer (dated by TCRdb to 2018 to 2020). Regarding the complete study: More beta-chain than alpha-chain transcripts were consistently detected, likely reflecting higher beta-chain transcript abundance. In tumor regions, TCR transcript counts showed a strong correlation with a T cell transcriptional module score derived from matched bulk RNA-seq. In the raw uncorrected reads, each unique combination of TCR and UMI appeared on average more than ten times. The study quantitatively compared TCR alpha and beta repertoires across multiple tumor regions, matched nontumor lung and blood in non-small cell lung cancer. Nonsynonymous mutation counts, determined by whole-exome sequencing of tumor tissue, were related to TCR repertoire features. Both alpha and beta chains were TCR-sequenced in 210 or so tumor regions, fewer than 80 matched nontumor lung samples and more than 50 PBMC samples obtained at surgery.

The research as a whole found: The tumor nonsynonymous mutation count correlated with the number of expanded alpha and beta TCRs within the tumor. Estimated TCR-seq coverage of tumor T cells was only around 7% for alpha chains and around 13% for beta chains. Counts of ubiquitous and regional expanded TCRs correlated with counts of ubiquitous and regional nonsynonymous mutations, respectively. Confirming at a functional level the hypothesis that regional TCRs recognize regional mutations was considered to require additional single-cell paired TCR alpha and beta sequencing.

This clonotype was detected many times. Its target antigen remains unknown. It has no much larger one-base neighbor in the sample; base qualities were not kept. Ends trimmed: V by 5 bases, J by 2 bases; bases unmatched to a gene: 5. Taken from cysteine to phenylalanine, the CDR3 has 15 residues. Only the CDR3 portion is preserved as DNA: 45 bases, with reading frame beginning at the first base. Libraries were prepared through 5' RACE. Sequenced on a NextSeq 500. In the TCR library protocol, a unique molecular identifier was attached to each TCR cDNA molecule so that PCR and sequencing errors could be corrected. The authors' analysis ran thus. Decombinator tools were used for TCR identification, UMI-based error correction and CDR3 extraction. Expanded TCRs were defined as those above a frequency of 2 per 1,000, corresponding to the top 1% of the tumor frequency distribution. Expanded tumor TCRs statistically deemed absent (corrected P<0.05) from at least one tumor region were classed as regional, and all other expanded tumor TCRs were classed as ubiquitous. Each repertoire was subsampled 100 times to 5,000 TCRs, after which Renyi diversity was computed with the R vegan package. To build CDR3 similarity networks, amino acid triplet string-kernel similarity was used, and CDR3s were connected when their pairwise similarity was above 0.82. TCRdb reanalyzed the raw reads on its own, using fastp at Q25 for trimming and MiXCR for clone calling, and kept in-frame beta chains. Rows are unified per CDR3 protein, each entry keeping the most common DNA and genes. The V and J calls come from TCRdb's annotation, not from the publication. The sample profile shows several thousand distinct CDR3 sequences; over 9.5% of them were found once. The ten largest clones add up to approximately 10% of the sample.

What the time point label conveys for this sample: sample taken at primary tumor resection. The donors were 70 or so patients from the lung TRACERx cohort who had early-stage, untreated non-small cell lung cancer. Whole RNA extracted from tumor and nontumor lung tissue, or from cryopreserved PBMC samples, was used for TCR sequencing without cell sorting. A patient was chosen for TCR sequencing only when enough RNA was available from at least two tumor regions. Tumor and adjacent nontumor lung specimens were reviewed by a lung pathologist before selection. The specimen comprised lung tumor tissue, sampled at surgery. The TCR originated in a male donor with early-stage non-small cell lung cancer. The sequence links TRBV12-3 or TRBV12-4 to TRBJ1-5, and 8 bases in between align with TRBD1. The CDR3 reads CASSPQGDGNQPQHF. The nucleotide sequence is given as TGTGCCAGCAGTCCACAGGGGGACGGCAATCAGCCCCAGCATTTT.